The 32 T cell receptor beta chains below were found in one sample sequenced in a study of spatial heterogeneity in lung cancer. Time point reported: sample taken at primary tumor resection. Study outcomes and limitations: For expanded intratumoral alpha and beta TCRs, counts tracked tumor mutation counts.

MiXCR, applied by TCRdb to the 5' RACE reads, yields one record per CDR3 protein. The table has about 15,000 distinct CDR3 sequences, under 8% seen once. The antigens these receptors bind are not known. The specimen comprised lung tumor tissue, sampled at surgery. The receptors were gathered from a male donor with early-stage non-small cell lung cancer.

This clonotype was recorded at least ten times. The V gene is TRBV7-2, the J gene TRBJ2-3, with 9 bases fitting TRBD2. The V gene end was trimmed by 6 bases and the J gene end by 1 base; junction bases not matched to a gene: 5. Looked up from germline, CDR1 is SGHTA and CDR2 is FQGNSA. The CDR3 consists of 15 residues. The CDR3 nucleotides read TGTGCCAGCAGTGAAGCGGGAGGAGGCACAGATACGCAGTATTTT. This gives the protein CASSEAGGGTDTQYF.

This clonotype is judged medium-sized. The chain combines TRBV7-2 with TRBJ2-1; D not certain. Germline CDR1 SGHTA, CDR2 FQGNSA. The CDR3 runs 17 residues. V lost 0 bases, J lost 2 bases, and 14 bases lay in between. The CDR3 DNA sequence: TGTGCCAGCAGCTTAGCAGCGAGACTCACCGCCTACAATGAGCAGTTCTTC. Amino acid sequence: CASSLAARLTAYNEQFF.

Ten or more counts support this clonotype. The chain uses TRBV6-5 and TRBJ1-4; 8 positions match TRBD1. The CDR3 is 16 amino acids. Germline values: CDR1 MNHEY, CDR2 SVGAGI. With 5 bases clipped from V and 5 bases from J, the junction kept 10 bases outside the gene matches. CDR3: CASSPLRDRRNEKLFF. The CDR3 nucleotides read TGTGCCAGCAGTCCCTTGAGGGACAGGAGAAATGAAAAACTGTTTTTT.

Sample share makes this clonotype medium-sized. The chain couples TRBV7-3 to TRBJ1-1; D is perhaps TRBD1 (5 bases). The CDR3 is made up of 14 amino acids. V shed 3 bases and J shed 1 base, with 9 bases lying between them. Per germline, CDR1 SGHTA and CDR2 FQGTGA. In nucleotides, the CDR3 is TGTGCCAGCAGCTTGGGGCATTCGAACACTGAAGCTTTCTTT. Protein: CASSLGHSNTEAFF.

The chain employs TRBV7-2 and TRBJ2-7; TRBD1 is a possible D gene (6 bases). Trimming shortened V by 5 bases and J by 6 bases, and 14 bases separated the two germline ends. CDR1 and CDR2 from the germline V gene are SGHTA and FQGNSA. The CDR3 runs to 13 residues. The DNA of the CDR3 is TGTGCCAGCAGCCCAAGACAGGCACGCGAGCAGTACTTC. Its translation: CASSPRQAREQYF.

This rearrangement joins TRBV20-1 to TRBJ2-7; maybe TRBD2 (6 bases). Germline V gene sequence: CDR1 DFQATT, CDR2 SNEGSKA (reference sequence). The V end was cut by 3 bases, the J end by 4 bases, with 19 bases between. The CDR3 has 15 residues. CDR3 sequence (DNA): TGCAGTGCTAGCAGACCGGGACTTTGTTTTTACGAGCAGTACTTC. It encodes CSASRPGLCFYEQYF.

At least ten counts were recorded for this clonotype. V gene TRBV14 combines with J gene TRBJ1-3; weak D call: TRBD1 (6 bases). Per the germline V gene, CDR1 is SGHDN and CDR2 is FVKESK. Deletions cut 4 bases from V and 0 bases from J, with 16 bases between. The CDR3 length is 17 residues. CDR3 coding DNA: TGTGCCAGCAGCCGGGATACAGGGACTCTCTCTGGAAACACCATATATTTT. Its translation is CASSRDTGTLSGNTIYF.

This clonotype was found many times. The gene calls are TRBV5-4 and TRBJ1-4, with D unclear. The CDR3 is 13 residues long. In germline, CDR1 is SGHNT, CDR2 YYREEE (reference sequence). Trimming removed 1 base at V and 8 bases at J, with 9 bases between. The CDR3, as DNA: TGTGCCAGCAGCTTGCAGGTTGGGGAAAAACTGTTTTTT. Amino acid sequence: CASSLQVGEKLFF.

This clonotype was picked up a small number of times. The chain uses TRBV4-2 and TRBJ2-1; D is unclear. From germline, CDR1 is LGHNA and CDR2 YNFKEQ. This CDR3 is built from 17 residues. Trimming stripped 0 bases from V and 0 bases from J, with 12 bases between. DNA of the CDR3: TGTGCCAGCAGCCAAGACGGGCAGCCCGTCTCCTACAATGAGCAGTTCTTC. Its protein is CASSQDGQPVSYNEQFF.

This chain connects TRBV2 to TRBJ1-1; 7 nucleotides match TRBD1. This CDR3 comprises 17 residues. CDR1 SNHLY and CDR2 FYNNEI come from the germline V gene. V shed 3 bases, J shed 1 base, and the junction held 11 bases outside the gene matches. CDR3: CASSDKAGGGRNTEAFF. The CDR3 DNA sequence: TGTGCCAGCAGTGACAAGGCAGGGGGGGGTAGGAACACTGAAGCTTTCTTT.

This clonotype was observed many times. The chain uses TRBV2 and TRBJ2-4; D might be TRBD2 (6 bases). The V and J ends lost 4 bases and 5 bases respectively, with 6 bases between them. The length of the CDR3 is 12 residues. The germline V gene encodes CDR1 SNHLY and CDR2 FYNNEI. In DNA form, the CDR3 reads TGTGCCAGCAGTGGGGGGGAAAACATTCAGTACTTC. Encoded protein: CASSGGENIQYF.

The V and J genes are TRBV9 and TRBJ2-7; no firm D call. The V end was cut by 0 bases, the J end by 6 bases, with 7 bases between. This CDR3 comprises 12 residues. The germline V gene encodes CDR1 SGDLS and CDR2 YYNGEE. DNA of the CDR3: TGTGCCAGCAGCGTAGACTACGGCGAGCAGTACTTC. It translates to CASSVDYGEQYF.

This clonotype was picked up many times. The CDR3 is CASRFPETASTGELFF. The CDR3 coding sequence is TGTGCCAGCAGATTCCCGGAGACAGCGTCCACCGGGGAGCTGTTTTTT. The chain joins TRBV11-2 to TRBJ2-2, with a weak D call TRBD1 (5 bases). Trimming shortened V by 6 bases and J by 4 bases, and 18 bases separated the two germline ends. This CDR3 spans 16 amino acids. Germline CDR1 SGHAT, CDR2 FQNNGV.

This clonotype was seen ten or more times. V is TRBV5-1 and J is TRBJ2-2; tentatively, D is TRBD1 or TRBD2 (6 bases each). Deletions cut 0 bases from V and 13 bases from J, with 10 bases between. The germline V gene has CDR1 SGHRS and CDR2 YFSETQ. CDR3 length equals 12 residues. CDR3 region: CASSLEQGGLFF. The CDR3 region has the DNA TGCGCCAGCAGCTTGGAACAGGGAGGGCTGTTTTTT.

This clonotype was observed at least ten times. The chain employs TRBV20-1 and TRBJ1-6, with D tentatively TRBD1 (5 bases). Per the germline V gene, CDR1 is DFQATT and CDR2 is SNEGSKA (reference sequence). V lost 1 base and J 13 bases, leaving 11 bases between the germline ends. The CDR3 totals 12 residues. The CDR3 reads CSARGIQGPLHF. CDR3 nucleotides: TGCAGTGCTAGAGGGATTCAGGGCCCCCTCCACTTT.

A few counts support this clonotype. The V and J genes are TRBV20-1 and TRBJ2-7; TRBD2 is a possible D gene (6 bases). Germline lookup yields CDR1 DFQATT and CDR2 SNEGSKA (reference sequence). The CDR3 spans 14 residues. Trimming removed 4 bases at V and 2 bases at J, with 15 bases between. CDR3 sequence reads: CSATFSGLPYEQYF. CDR3 DNA sequence: TGCAGTGCTACTTTTAGCGGTTTACCCTACGAGCAGTACTTC.

This clonotype is judged medium-sized. The chain combines TRBV27 with TRBJ1-1; D ambiguous. Germline lookup yields CDR1 MNHEY and CDR2 SMNVEV (reference sequence). The germline V and J ends were trimmed by 2 bases and 1 base, with 5 bases remaining between them. This CDR3 contains 13 residues. The CDR3 spells CASSLGRNTEAFF. Written as DNA, the CDR3 is TGTGCCAGCAGTTTAGGTAGGAACACTGAAGCTTTCTTT.

This clonotype was observed a few times. The gene calls are TRBV27 and TRBJ2-1, with 11 bases aligning to TRBD1. CDR3 size: 19 residues. Germline V CDR1 and CDR2: MNHEY, SMNVEV (reference sequence). V was clipped by 0 bases and J by 5 bases; unmatched bases: 12. Written as DNA, the CDR3 is TGTGCCAGCAGTTTATCTTTTATGGTAGGGACAGGGGGTAACAATGAGCAGTTCTTC. Translating gives CASSLSFMVGTGGNNEQFF.

This clonotype was seen at least ten times. The genes are TRBV5-1 and TRBJ2-5; D might be TRBD1 (8 bases). From germline, CDR1 is SGHRS and CDR2 YFSETQ. The CDR3 is made up of 13 amino acids. V gave up 3 bases and J gave up 5 bases, with 11 bases separating them. CDR3 nucleotide sequence: TGCGCCAGCAGCTCACAGGGGGGGGAGACCCAGTACTTC. Protein product: CASSSQGGETQYF.

This clonotype came up many times. The chain couples TRBV6-1 to TRBJ1-4, with TRBD1 matching 7 bases. V was pared by 5 bases and J by 4 bases, with 10 bases of the junction left unmatched. Germline V gene data show CDR1 as MNHNS and CDR2 as SASEGT. This CDR3 spans 16 amino acids. The DNA of the CDR3 is TGTGCCAGCAGTATTGCCTGGGACAGCTATAATGAAAAACTGTTTTTT. Translated: CASSIAWDSYNEKLFF.

This clonotype was observed many times. The chain uses TRBV19 and TRBJ1-5, with 7 bases aligning to TRBD1. The CDR3 runs 13 residues. Germline V lookup: CDR1 LNHDA, CDR2 SQIVND (reference sequence). The trim removed 6 bases at V and 5 bases at J, leaving 4 bases unmatched. CDR3 DNA: TGTGCCAGTAGGACAGGGTTTTATCAGCCCCAGCATTTT. Translated, it gives CASRTGFYQPQHF.

Within the sample, this clonotype is medium-sized. The chain combines TRBV5-1 with TRBJ1-1; D not certain. The CDR3 consists of 18 residues. Trimming left V 4 bases short and J 2 bases short, with 24 bases between. CDR1 SGHRS and CDR2 YFSETQ come from the germline V gene. The CDR3 here is CASSHRGYSRVQNTEAFF. Written as DNA, the CDR3 is TGCGCCAGCAGCCACCGTGGATACTCAAGGGTTCAAAACACTGAAGCTTTCTTT.

This clonotype was counted at least ten times. In nucleotides, the CDR3 is TGCAGCGTTGAGGACGGGACCTACGAGCAGTACTTC. Translated: CSVEDGTYEQYF. The V gene is TRBV29-1, the J gene TRBJ2-7; tentatively, D is TRBD2 (5 bases). V dropped 3 bases and J dropped 2 bases, with 8 bases sitting between them. The CDR3 is 12 amino acids. Per germline, CDR1 SQVTM and CDR2 ANQGSEA.

There are many counts of this clonotype. V gene TRBV2 combines with J gene TRBJ2-5, with D tentatively TRBD2 (6 bases). The V and J ends lost 1 base and 5 bases respectively, with 14 bases between them. CDR1 is SNHLY, CDR2 FYNNEI, per germline. The CDR3 has 15 residues. DNA of the CDR3: TGTGCCAGCAGTGAAGGCGGGGTTAGCAGCGAGACCCAGTACTTC. Protein sequence: CASSEGGVSSETQYF.

This clonotype was seen many times. The chain joins TRBV6-6 to TRBJ1-1; the match to TRBD1 covers 8 bases. V dropped 2 bases and J dropped 3; count of bases not matched to a gene: 2. The V gene's germline CDR1 is MNHNY and CDR2 SVGAGI (reference sequence). The CDR3 totals 14 residues. Here the CDR3 reads CASSYQQGDTEAFF. Written as DNA, the CDR3 is TGTGCCAGCAGTTACCAACAGGGGGACACTGAAGCTTTCTTT.

The V gene is TRBV20-1, the J gene TRBJ2-3; 8 positions agree with TRBD2. Losses at the gene ends were 4 bases for V and 1 base for J; bases not matched to a gene: 7. Germline assignment: CDR1 DFQATT and CDR2 SNEGSKA (reference sequence). This CDR3 region has 15 residues. This CDR3 is CSATKRGTRTDTQYF. The CDR3 DNA follows: TGCAGTGCTACGAAGCGGGGGACCCGCACAGATACGCAGTATTTT.

This clonotype was detected many times. V usage is TRBV29-1 and J usage is TRBJ2-3, with D hard to call. This CDR3 has 12 amino acids. Per the germline V gene, CDR1 is SQVTM and CDR2 is ANQGSEA. V lost 4 bases, J lost 2 bases, and 7 bases lay in between. CDR3 in amino acids: CSVVTYTDTQYF. As DNA, the CDR3 is TGCAGCGTTGTTACCTACACAGATACGCAGTATTTT.

The table lists this clonotype with many counts. This chain links TRBV5-1 with TRBJ2-2, with D perhaps TRBD1 (5 bases). CDR1 and CDR2 (germline): SGHRS, YFSETQ. V was trimmed by 0 bases and J by 5 bases, leaving 8 bases between them. CDR3 length equals 14 residues. In DNA form, the CDR3 reads TGCGCCAGCAGCTTGGGGGGCCTTACCGGGGAGCTGTTTTTT. As protein: CASSLGGLTGELFF.

This clonotype was seen only a few times. Here the CDR3 reads CASSIIGTGDTGELFF. DNA for the CDR3: TGTGCCAGTAGTATTATCGGGACAGGGGACACCGGGGAGCTGTTTTTT. The rearrangement links TRBV19 to TRBJ2-2; TRBD1 matches at 10 bases. Germline assignment: CDR1 LNHDA and CDR2 SQIVND (reference sequence). The CDR3 totals 16 residues. Germline trimming cut 3 bases from V and 3 bases from J; bases unmatched to any gene: 4.

The table lists this clonotype with a few counts. The rearrangement links TRBV20-1 to TRBJ2-5, with D unresolved. CDR1 and CDR2 (germline): DFQATT, SNEGSKA (reference sequence). V lost 3 bases and J lost 7, with 12 bases in between. The CDR3 runs 12 residues. The CDR3 DNA is TGCAGTGCTAGTCTCCCTGTGGGGACCCAGTACTTC. As protein: CSASLPVGTQYF.

This clonotype was counted many times. The chain is built from TRBV7-9 and TRBJ2-1; D possibly corresponds to TRBD2 (5 bases). V was pared by 3 bases and J by 7 bases, with 13 bases between. Germline values: CDR1 SEHNR, CDR2 FQNEAQ (reference sequence). The CDR3 sequence is 14 residues long. Written as DNA, the CDR3 is TGTGCCAGCAGCTTGGACGGGGTTGGGAATGAGCAGTTCTTC. Amino acids: CASSLDGVGNEQFF.

This clonotype was seen at least ten times. The chain couples TRBV2 to TRBJ1-6, with D unclear. The CDR3 consists of 16 residues. V lost 3 bases and J 5 bases, leaving 14 bases between the germline ends. CDR1 and CDR2 (germline): SNHLY, FYNNEI. CDR3 in amino acids: CASSEPPGGNNSPLHF. The CDR3 DNA is TGTGCCAGCAGTGAGCCTCCCGGCGGTAATAATTCACCCCTCCACTTT.